Below are 30 T cell receptor beta chains sequenced from a single sample in a study of blood T cells in healthy people across ages (dated by TCRdb to between 2014 and 2017). Libraries were constructed by 5' RACE. TCRdb shows the sequencer as Illumina HiSeq 2500. The second PCR ran for about 6 to 12 cycles and used a J-beta primer mix along with a sample-barcoded 5' primer. The public reads were quality trimmed at Q25 with fastp and then assembled into clones with MiXCR by TCRdb, keeping productive beta chains. Each record represents a unique CDR3 protein, reported with the most common genes and DNA among its rows. For this sample the table gives approximately 1.5 million distinct CDR3 sequences, of which about 32% were detected only once. The leading ten clones occupy approximately 10% of the sample. The sample consisted of blood. Receptors originate from a woman aged 30 to 39 in good health.

This clonotype was observed a handful of times. V is TRBV5-1 and J is TRBJ2-1, with D perhaps TRBD1 or TRBD2 (5 bases each). Trimming shortened V by 2 bases and J by 6 bases, and 18 bases separated the two germline ends. The germline CDR1 and CDR2 sequences are SGHRS and YFSETQ. This CDR3 has 16 amino acids. CDR3 nucleotide sequence: TGCGCCAGCAGCTTCCTGGGGGTGGTCGTGGGCAATGAGCAGTTCTTC. This encodes CASSFLGVVVGNEQFF.

This clonotype was observed a handful of times. The rearrangement links TRBV15 to TRBJ2-7; TRBD1 might be the D (6 bases). The germline CDR1 and CDR2 sequences are LNHNV and YYDKDF (reference sequence). Trimming stripped 0 bases from V and 1 base from J, with 13 bases between. The CDR3 contains 16 residues. DNA for the CDR3: TGTGCCACCAGCAGAGATTTGGTGGACAGATCCTACGAGCAGTACTTC. This sequence encodes CATSRDLVDRSYEQYF.

The chain joins TRBV27 to TRBJ2-7, with TRBD2 as a possible D gene (5 bases). There are 14 residues in the CDR3. Germline lookup yields CDR1 MNHEY and CDR2 SMNVEV (reference sequence). Trimming shortened V by 2 bases and J by 3 bases, and 11 bases separated the two germline ends. CDR3: CASSLGGSHYEQYF. In DNA form, the CDR3 reads TGTGCCAGCAGTTTAGGAGGCAGCCACTACGAGCAGTACTTC.

CDR3 loop: CASSIGQGAYGYTF. The CDR3, as DNA: TGTGCCAGCAGCATCGGACAGGGAGCCTATGGCTACACCTTC. The rearrangement joins TRBV19 to TRBJ1-2; 8 bases match TRBD1. J gave up 4 bases and V 9 bases, and 10 bases lay outside the gene matches. This CDR3 comprises 14 residues. Germline loops: CDR1 LNHDA, CDR2 SQIVND (reference sequence).

This clonotype was found a few times. The chain has TRBV4-2 and TRBJ1-1; a possible D gene is TRBD1 (5 bases). V lost 0 bases and J lost 11, with 10 bases in between. The CDR3 length is 12 residues. CDR1 and CDR2 (germline): LGHNA, YNFKEQ. The CDR3 nucleotides are TGTGCCAGCAGCCAAGAAGTCGGGGGGGCTTTCTTT. Encoded protein: CASSQEVGGAFF.

The chain links TRBV6-1 to TRBJ2-5, with D possibly being TRBD2 (7 bases). The CDR3 contains 15 residues. V was shortened by 6 bases and J by 5 bases, with 19 bases between the two germline ends. Germline lookup yields CDR1 MNHNS and CDR2 SASEGT. CDR3 DNA: TGTGCCAGCAGGATGGGGGGGGGCCCCTGGGAGACCCAGTACTTC. Its translation: CASRMGGGPWETQYF.

Notes on this clonotype: At one end the junction does not follow the germline gene, possibly because of a read error. The rearrangement links TRBV27 to TRBJ2-6; TRBD1 agrees at 7 bases. Germline values: CDR1 MNHEY, CDR2 SMNVEV (reference sequence). CDR3 length: 19 residues. DNA for the CDR3: TGTGCCAGCAGTCCCTACCCGGGGACAGACCCCTCTGGGGCCAACGTCCCGACTTTC. Protein sequence: CASSPYPGTDPSGANVPTF.

J is TRBJ2-1 and V is TRBV29-1; 8 positions agree with TRBD2. The CDR3 has 16 amino acids. Germline CDR1 reads SQVTM; CDR2 reads ANQGSEA. The V segment lost 8 bases and the J segment 8 bases; nucleotides outside the gene matches: 20. The CDR3 is CSLERGTGGPCDEQFF. The CDR3 DNA is TGCAGCCTCGAAAGGGGAACGGGAGGGCCTTGCGATGAGCAGTTCTTC.

This clonotype was seen only a few times. The chain joins TRBV6-1 to TRBJ1-5; D uncertain. The CDR3 runs 14 residues. Germline values: CDR1 MNHNS, CDR2 SASEGT. The V end lost 7 bases, the J end lost 6 bases, and 16 bases lay between the germline ends. The CDR3 protein is CASTGAVACQPQHF. Here the CDR3 DNA reads TGTGCCAGCACCGGCGCAGTGGCCTGTCAGCCCCAGCATTTT.

This clonotype was seen only a few times. This chain connects TRBV28 to TRBJ1-5; 7 bases line up with TRBD1. The germline CDR1 and CDR2 sequences are MDHEN and SYDVKM. The trim removed 6 bases at V and 6 bases at J, leaving 11 bases unmatched. CDR3 length equals 15 residues. The DNA for the CDR3 is TGTGCCAGCAGCCCAATACAGGGGTTGATTCAGCCCCAGCATTTT. Amino acid sequence: CASSPIQGLIQPQHF.

This sequence joins TRBV6-6 and TRBJ2-1, with D tentatively TRBD1 (6 bases). The CDR3 runs to 14 residues. Germline V lookup: CDR1 MNHNY, CDR2 SVGAGI (reference sequence). Trimming left V 2 bases short and J 8 bases short, with 13 bases between. CDR3 in DNA: TGTGCCAGCAGTTACGGGGCAGGGGCGGATGAGCAGTTCTTC. This translates into CASSYGAGADEQFF.

This chain connects TRBV5-4 to TRBJ2-7; 9 bases are shared with TRBD2. The germline V gene encodes CDR1 SGHNT and CDR2 YYREEE (reference sequence). V shed 0 bases, J shed 6 bases, and the junction held 10 bases outside the gene matches. The CDR3 is 16 residues long. This CDR3 is CASSLDGVSGGSEQYF. DNA for the CDR3: TGTGCCAGCAGCTTGGACGGAGTTAGCGGGGGATCCGAGCAGTACTTC.

The chain is built from TRBV6-2 or TRBV6-3 and TRBJ2-1; TRBD2 aligns across 10 bases. The CDR3 is 17 amino acids. Germline trimming cut 5 bases from V and 0 bases from J; bases unmatched to any gene: 7. Germline CDR1 MNHEY, CDR2 SVGEGT. CDR3 sequence: CASSPQLAGISYNEQFF. The CDR3 region has the DNA TGTGCCAGCAGTCCCCAACTAGCGGGAATCTCCTACAATGAGCAGTTCTTC.

The chain uses TRBV5-1 and TRBJ2-1; TRBD1 might be the D (5 bases). The length of the CDR3 is 15 residues. Germline lookup yields CDR1 SGHRS and CDR2 YFSETQ. Trimming stripped 4 bases from V and 5 bases from J, with 16 bases between. The CDR3 sequence is CASSPHLGQDNEQFF. CDR3 in DNA: TGCGCCAGCAGCCCCCATCTCGGACAAGACAATGAGCAGTTCTTC.

This clonotype was detected a few times. The gene calls are TRBV25-1 and TRBJ2-7; 9 bases align to TRBD1. The CDR3 is made up of 15 amino acids. Per the germline V gene, CDR1 is MGHDK and CDR2 is SYGVNS. J was trimmed by 5 bases and V by 2 bases; bases with no gene match: 7. CDR3 in amino acids: CASSEPGQGRNEQYF. CDR3 bases: TGTGCCAGCAGTGAACCGGGACAGGGAAGGAACGAGCAGTACTTC.

This clonotype occurred many times. The chain joins TRBV29-1 to TRBJ2-5; 8 nucleotides align to TRBD1. The CDR3 runs to 13 residues. J gave up 2 bases and V 6 bases, and 5 bases lay outside the gene matches. Germline values: CDR1 SQVTM, CDR2 ANQGSEA. CDR3 coding DNA: TGCAGCGTGATGGGGACAGGTCAAGAGACCCAGTACTTC. Translation: CSVMGTGQETQYF. The whole variable domain, filled in from reference TRBV29-1 and TRBJ2-5, reads SAVISQKPSRDICQRGTSLTIQCQVDSQVTMMFWYRQQPGQSLTLIATANQGSEATYESGFVIDKFPISRPNLTFSTLTVSNMSPEDSSIYLCSVMGTGQETQYFGPGTRLLVL.

The sample holds many counts of this clonotype. The V and J genes are TRBV7-2 and TRBJ2-1, with D perhaps matching TRBD1 (6 bases). V gave up 5 bases and J gave up 0 bases, with 8 bases separating them. The germline CDR1 and CDR2 sequences are SGHTA and FQGNSA. This CDR3 has 14 residues. CDR3 nucleotides: TGTGCCAGCAGCGGACAGAGCTCCTACAATGAGCAGTTCTTC. It specifies CASSGQSSYNEQFF.

This chain joins TRBV6-1 and TRBJ1-2; 8 bases are shared with TRBD1. Looked up from germline, CDR1 is MNHNS and CDR2 is SASEGT. V was pared by 3 bases and J by 2 bases, with 5 bases of the junction left unmatched. The CDR3 runs 15 residues. The CDR3 sequence: CASSERDRLNYGYTF. DNA of the CDR3: TGTGCCAGCAGTGAGAGGGACAGGTTAAACTATGGCTACACCTTC.

This clonotype occurred a few times. This CDR3 reads CATSRDGDGYTF. CDR3 nucleotide sequence: TGTGCCACCAGCAGAGATGGGGATGGCTACACCTTC. The J gene is TRBJ1-2, the V gene TRBV15, with D unclear. Trimming pared 0 bases from V and 6 bases from J, leaving 5 bases between. CDR1 LNHNV and CDR2 YYDKDF come from the germline V gene (reference sequence). The CDR3 extends over 12 amino acids.

The rearrangement links TRBV28 to TRBJ2-4; no reliable D call. TRBJ2-7 explains the end of the DNA better; the J call may be wrong. The length of the CDR3 is 18 residues. Germline assignment: CDR1 MDHEN and CDR2 SYDVKM. The CDR3, as DNA: TGTGCCAGCAGTTTTTTCCCCGAAGCGCTGACGGGTGCCTACGAGCAGTACTTC. Protein sequence: CASSFFPEALTGAYEQYF.

This sequence joins TRBV20-1 and TRBJ2-5; possible D gene TRBD1, 6 bases. The CDR3 has 16 amino acids. The germline gives CDR1 DFQATT, CDR2 SNEGSKA (reference sequence). Trimming removed 6 bases at V and 2 bases at J, with 22 bases between. For the CDR3, the DNA is TGCAGTGCCCGAAGGGGGTCGGGGATCACACAAGAGACCCAGTACTTC. This sequence encodes CSARRGSGITQETQYF.

This sequence joins TRBV11-1 and TRBJ2-7, with unresolved D. The V end lost 5 bases, the J end lost 3 bases, and 11 bases lay between the germline ends. The CDR3 runs 13 residues. Germline V gene lookup returns CDR1 SGHAT and CDR2 FQDESV (reference sequence). The CDR3: CASSPPHVYEQYF. For the CDR3, the DNA is TGTGCCAGCAGCCCACCACACGTCTACGAGCAGTACTTC.

This clonotype was seen more than once but under ten times. The chain uses TRBV12-3 or TRBV12-4 and TRBJ2-1, with D unclear. Trimming removed 3 bases from V and 12 bases from J, with 18 bases in between. This CDR3 comprises 14 residues. The CDR3 is CASSLALTRQWQFF. The CDR3, as DNA: TGTGCCAGCAGTTTGGCCCTAACAAGGCAGTGGCAGTTCTTC.

The chain is built from TRBV7-6 and TRBJ2-1; D may match TRBD1 or TRBD2 (5 bases each). The CDR3 length is 15 residues. The germline gives CDR1 SGHVS, CDR2 FNYEAQ. V lost 5 bases, J lost 12 bases, and 23 bases lay in between. Here the CDR3 reads CASSLIGASNDGQFF. The CDR3 nucleotides are TGTGCCAGCAGCCTCATAGGGGCTAGCAACGATGGGCAGTTCTTC.

V is TRBV9 and J is TRBJ1-2; D gene ambiguous. Germline-derived CDR1 and CDR2 are SGDLS and YYNGEE. Trimming pared 7 bases from V and 2 bases from J, leaving 18 bases between. This CDR3 has 15 amino acids. The CDR3 DNA follows: TGTGCCAGCTCCCCCCGGTGGGGTGGAAACTATGGCTACACCTTC. Encoded protein: CASSPRWGGNYGYTF. Full variable domain (rest looked up from reference TRBV9 and TRBJ1-2): DSGVTQTPKHLITATGQRVTLRCSPRSGDLSVYWYQQSLDQGLQFLIQYYNGEERAKGNILERFSAQQFPDLHSELNLSSLELGDSALYFCASSPRWGGNYGYTFGSGTRLTVV.

The genes are TRBV20-1 and TRBJ1-1; D remains unclear. The V end lost 5 bases, the J end lost 1 base, and 11 bases lay between the germline ends. The CDR3 consists of 13 residues. Germline assignment: CDR1 DFQATT and CDR2 SNEGSKA (reference sequence). The CDR3 is CSADWEENTEAFF. CDR3 DNA sequence: TGCAGTGCTGACTGGGAGGAGAACACTGAAGCTTTCTTT.

This clonotype was counted at least ten times. CDR3 DNA sequence: TGTGCCAGCAGCTTATTGGCCGGGACGGGCTCCTACGAGCAGTACTTC. Translating gives CASSLLAGTGSYEQYF. The chain recombines TRBV7-6 with TRBJ2-7; D may correspond to TRBD1 or TRBD2 (5 bases each). Germline CDR1 is SGHVS and CDR2 is FNYEAQ. V was cut by 2 bases and J by 0 bases, with 14 bases left in between. This CDR3 is built from 16 residues.

As concerns this clonotype: Germline is not matched at one junction end, which may reflect a read error. The V and J genes are TRBV18 and TRBJ1-5; possible D gene TRBD1, 5 bases. The CDR3 is 16 residues long. The germline CDR1 and CDR2 sequences are KGHSH and LQKENI. CDR3 sequence reads: CASSPRRGQGNQPQHF. In nucleotides, the CDR3 is TGCGCCAGCTCACCACGAAGGGGTCAAGGCAATCAGCCCCAGCATTTT. Variable domain in full (rest from reference TRBV18 and TRBJ1-5): NAGVMQNPRHLVRRRGQEARLRCSPMKGHSHVYWYRQLPEEGLKFMVYLQKENIIDESGMPKERFSAEFPKEGPSILRIQQVVRGDSAAYFCASSPRRGQGNQPQHFGDGTRLSIL.

This clonotype has more than one count but fewer than ten. V and J are TRBV21-1 and TRBJ2-7. TRBV21-1 is annotated as a pseudogene. The CDR3 totals 16 residues. CDR3 protein: CASSNAFLDGPYEQYF. The CDR3, as DNA: TGTGCCAGCAGCAACGCCTTCCTAGACGGTCCCTACGAGCAGTACTTC.

V gene TRBV7-9 combines with J gene TRBJ2-3; 10 positions agree with TRBD2. The CDR3 totals 16 residues. CDR1 is SEHNR, CDR2 FQNEAQ, per germline (reference sequence). The trim removed 5 bases at V and 4 bases at J, leaving 9 bases unmatched. CDR3 bases: TGTGCCAGCAGCCCCGAACTAGCGGGGATCTCAGATACGCAGTATTTT. Protein sequence: CASSPELAGISDTQYF.